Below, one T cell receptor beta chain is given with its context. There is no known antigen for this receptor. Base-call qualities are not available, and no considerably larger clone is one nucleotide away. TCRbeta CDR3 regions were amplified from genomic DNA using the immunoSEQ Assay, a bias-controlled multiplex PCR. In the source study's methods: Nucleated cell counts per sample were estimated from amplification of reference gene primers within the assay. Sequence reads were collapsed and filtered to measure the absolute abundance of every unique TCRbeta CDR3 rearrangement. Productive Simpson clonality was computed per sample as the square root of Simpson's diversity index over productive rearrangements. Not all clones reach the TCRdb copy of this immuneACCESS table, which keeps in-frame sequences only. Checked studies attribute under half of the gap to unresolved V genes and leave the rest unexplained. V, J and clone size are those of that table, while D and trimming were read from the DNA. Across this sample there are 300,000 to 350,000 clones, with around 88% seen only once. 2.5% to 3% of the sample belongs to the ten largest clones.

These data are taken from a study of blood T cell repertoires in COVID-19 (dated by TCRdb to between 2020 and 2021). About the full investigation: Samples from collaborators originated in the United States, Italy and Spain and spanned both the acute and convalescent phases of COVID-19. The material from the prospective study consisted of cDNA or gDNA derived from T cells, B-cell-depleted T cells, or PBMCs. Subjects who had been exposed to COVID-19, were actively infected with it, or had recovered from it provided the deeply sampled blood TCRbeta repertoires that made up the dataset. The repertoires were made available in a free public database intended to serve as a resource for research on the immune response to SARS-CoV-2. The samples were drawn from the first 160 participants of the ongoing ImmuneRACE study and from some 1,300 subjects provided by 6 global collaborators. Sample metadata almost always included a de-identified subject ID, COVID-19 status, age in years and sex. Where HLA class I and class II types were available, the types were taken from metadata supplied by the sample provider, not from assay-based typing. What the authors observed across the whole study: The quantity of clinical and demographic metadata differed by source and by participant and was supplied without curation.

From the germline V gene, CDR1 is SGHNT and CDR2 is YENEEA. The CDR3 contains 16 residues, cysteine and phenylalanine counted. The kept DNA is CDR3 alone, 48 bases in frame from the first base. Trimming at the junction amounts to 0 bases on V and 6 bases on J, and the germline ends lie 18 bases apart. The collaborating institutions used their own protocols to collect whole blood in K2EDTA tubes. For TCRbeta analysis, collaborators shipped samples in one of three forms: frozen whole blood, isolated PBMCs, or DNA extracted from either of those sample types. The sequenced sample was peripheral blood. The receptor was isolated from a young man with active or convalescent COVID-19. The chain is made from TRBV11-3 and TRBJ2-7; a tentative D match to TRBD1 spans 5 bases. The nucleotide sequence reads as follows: TGTGCCAGCAGCTTAGAAGTTCCTTGGCAGGGCGCCGAGCAGTACTTC. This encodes CASSLEVPWQGAEQYF.